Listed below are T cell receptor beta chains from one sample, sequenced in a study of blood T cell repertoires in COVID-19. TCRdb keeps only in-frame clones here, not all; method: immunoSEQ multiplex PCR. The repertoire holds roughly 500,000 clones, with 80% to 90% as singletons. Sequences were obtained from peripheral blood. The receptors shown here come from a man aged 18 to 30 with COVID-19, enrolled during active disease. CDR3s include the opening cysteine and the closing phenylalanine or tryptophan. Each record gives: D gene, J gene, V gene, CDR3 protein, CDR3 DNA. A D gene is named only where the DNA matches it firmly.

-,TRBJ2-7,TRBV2,CASSLVARREQYF,TGTGCCAGCAGTTTGGTAGCCAGACGGGAGCAGTACTTC
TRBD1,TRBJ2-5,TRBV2,CASSEQGAGETQYF,TGTGCCAGCAGTGAACAGGGGGCAGGAGAGACCCAGTACTTC
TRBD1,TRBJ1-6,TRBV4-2,CASSQEPGQGGNSPLHF,TGTGCCAGCAGCCAAGAGCCCGGACAGGGCGGGAATTCACCCCTCCACTTT
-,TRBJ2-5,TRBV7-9,CASSLARQGRGQETQYF,TGTGCCAGCAGCTTAGCGAGGCAGGGACGGGGGCAAGAGACCCAGTACTTC
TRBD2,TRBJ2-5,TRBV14,CASSQVQRGGWQETQYF,TGTGCCAGCAGCCAAGTGCAGCGGGGGGGCTGGCAAGAGACCCAGTACTTC
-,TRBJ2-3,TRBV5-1,CASSFEQGWDTQYF,TGCGCCAGCAGCTTCGAACAGGGCTGGGATACGCAGTATTTT
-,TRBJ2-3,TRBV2,CASSEAGRGGTDTQYF,TGTGCCAGCAGTGAAGCGGGAAGGGGGGGGACAGATACGCAGTATTTT
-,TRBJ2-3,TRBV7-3,CASSLLGTDTQYF,TGTGCCAGCAGTCTACTAGGCACAGATACGCAGTATTTT
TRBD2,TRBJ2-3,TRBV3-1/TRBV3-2,CASSQEVAGVPGDTQYF,TGTGCCAGCAGCCAAGAGGTAGCGGGGGTACCTGGGGATACGCAGTATTTT
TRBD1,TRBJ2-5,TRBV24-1,CATSEGQGIETQYF,TGTGCCACCAGTGAGGGACAGGGGATAGAGACCCAGTACTTC
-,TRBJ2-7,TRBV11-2,CASSSSSGSTYEQYF,TGTGCCAGCAGCTCGTCTTCCGGGTCGACCTACGAGCAGTACTTC
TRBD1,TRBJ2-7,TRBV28,CASSPVLSRDSYEQYF,TGTGCCAGCAGTCCCGTCCTCTCGAGGGACAGTTACGAGCAGTACTTC
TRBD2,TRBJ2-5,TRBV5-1,CASSFRAGVRQETQYF,TGCGCCAGCAGCTTTCGAGCGGGGGTTCGACAAGAGACCCAGTACTTC
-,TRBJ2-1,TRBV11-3,CASSEQANEQFF,TGTGCCAGCAGCGAGCAGGCTAATGAGCAGTTCTTC
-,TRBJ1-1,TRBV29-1,CSVVKRMNTEAFF,TGCAGCGTTGTCAAGCGTATGAACACTGAAGCTTTCTTT
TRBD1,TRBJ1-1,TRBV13,CASSPRPTGGGTEAFF,TGTGCCAGCAGCCCTAGACCCACAGGGGGCGGCACTGAAGCTTTCTTT
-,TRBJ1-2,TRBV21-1,CASSIEQVSHGYTF,TGTGCCAGCAGCATCGAACAGGTTTCCCATGGCTACACCTTC
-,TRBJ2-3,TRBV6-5,CASSWDSTGTQYF,TGTGCCAGCAGTTGGGACTCTACCGGTACGCAGTATTTT
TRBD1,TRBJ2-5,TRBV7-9,CASSDGDRVRETQYF,TGTGCCAGCAGCGACGGGGACAGGGTGAGAGAGACCCAGTACTTC
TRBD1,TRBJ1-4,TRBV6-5,CASSYSGQGNEKLFF,TGTGCCAGCAGTTACTCGGGACAGGGTAATGAAAAACTGTTTTTT
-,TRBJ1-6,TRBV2,CASSVPEYNSPLHF,TGTGCCAGCAGTGTCCCCGAGTATAATTCACCCCTCCACTTT
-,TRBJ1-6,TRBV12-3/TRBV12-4,CASSLMGGSPLHF,TGTGCCAGCAGTTTGATGGGGGGGTCACCCCTCCACTTT
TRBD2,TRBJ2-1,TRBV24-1,CATSDPAGGGSYNEQFF,TGTGCCACCAGTGACCCTGCTGGGGGAGGGAGTTATAATGAGCAGTTCTTC
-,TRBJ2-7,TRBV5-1,CASSRDITYEQYF,TGCGCCAGCAGCCGAGACATCACCTACGAGCAGTACTTC
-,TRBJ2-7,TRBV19,CASSKTVRGYEQYF,TGTGCCAGTAGTAAGACAGTGCGGGGATACGAGCAGTACTTC